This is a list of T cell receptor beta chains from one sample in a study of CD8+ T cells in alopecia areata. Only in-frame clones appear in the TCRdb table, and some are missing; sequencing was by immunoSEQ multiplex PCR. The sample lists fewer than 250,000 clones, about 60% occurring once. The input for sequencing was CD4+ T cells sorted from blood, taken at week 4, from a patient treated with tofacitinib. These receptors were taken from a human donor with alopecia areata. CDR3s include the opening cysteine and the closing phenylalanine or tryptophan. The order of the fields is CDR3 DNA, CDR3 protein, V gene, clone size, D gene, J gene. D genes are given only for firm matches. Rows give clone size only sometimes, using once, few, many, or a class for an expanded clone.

TGTGCCAGCAGTGCCCCTAGTCCCCACGAGCAGTACTTC	CASSAPSPHEQYF	TRBV28	.	.	TRBJ2-7
TGCAGCGCCTTGACTGATTACAATGAGCAGTTCTTC	CSALTDYNEQFF	TRBV29-1	few	.	TRBJ2-1
TGTGCCAGCAGCCTTCTCGGGGAGCTGTTTTTT	CASSLLGELFF	TRBV11-2	few	.	TRBJ2-2
TGTGCCTGGAACTCCGGGATCTATGGCTACACCTTC	CAWNSGIYGYTF	TRBV30	.	.	TRBJ1-2
TGCGCCAGCAGCTCGGGTTCCGGGACCGCGATTGAAAAACTGTTTTTT	CASSSGSGTAIEKLFF	TRBV5-1	.	.	TRBJ1-4
TGCAGTGCCGAAAACATTCAGTACTTC	CSAENIQYF	TRBV20-1	.	.	TRBJ2-4
TGTGCCAGTAGTCTATACTCGGACAGGGCCTACTATGGCTACACCTTC	CASSLYSDRAYYGYTF	TRBV19	.	TRBD1	TRBJ1-2
TGTGCCAGCAGCCGCCTAGGGGCGGGAGGCACAGATACGCAGTATTTT	CASSRLGAGGTDTQYF	TRBV4-2	.	TRBD2	TRBJ2-3
TGCGCCAGCAGCCAAGACAAGGGGTCACTGACCGGGGAGCTGTTTTTT	CASSQDKGSLTGELFF	TRBV4-1	.	.	TRBJ2-2
TGTGCCAGCAGCCTAAGTACCCGGCGGGATACGCAGTATTTT	CASSLSTRRDTQYF	TRBV7-9	once	.	TRBJ2-3
TGTGCCAGCAGCCACCCCCGGGACTCCCTGTTTGTCACCGGGGAGCTGTTTTTT	CASSHPRDSLFVTGELFF	TRBV11-2	few	.	TRBJ2-2
TGTGCCTGGAGGGGGTTCGGGACAGCGACTTTCTGGGGCTACACCTTC	CAWRGFGTATFWGYTF	TRBV30	.	TRBD1	TRBJ1-2
TGTGCCAGTAGTCCTCCCTGGGGCAGGGGGGACAATCAGCCCCAGCATTTT	CASSPPWGRGDNQPQHF	TRBV19	.	TRBD1	TRBJ1-5
TGCGCCAGCAGCCAAGATCGGGGGGGACAGCTTAATGAAAAACTGTTTTTT	CASSQDRGGQLNEKLFF	TRBV4-3	.	TRBD1	TRBJ1-4
TGTGCCAGCAGCTTAGGAGACGTCGACCAAGAGACCCAGTACTTC	CASSLGDVDQETQYF	TRBV7-7	.	.	TRBJ2-5
TGTGCCAGCAGCTTGAAGGGGGAGACCCAGTACTTC	CASSLKGETQYF	TRBV7-9	.	.	TRBJ2-5
TGTGCCAGTTCCCGGACCAACGGGGAGCTGTTTTTT	CASSRTNGELFF	TRBV19	.	.	TRBJ2-2
TGTGCCAGCAGACAGACTAGCGGGATTTACAATGAGCAGTTCTTC	CASRQTSGIYNEQFF	TRBV6-6	.	TRBD2	TRBJ2-1
TGTGCCAGCAGCCATGGGCCTTTGGGACCCTACGAGCAGTACTTC	CASSHGPLGPYEQYF	TRBV14	.	.	TRBJ2-7
TGTGCCTGCCCCGGGGGATCCGGAAACACCATATATTTT	CACPGGSGNTIYF	TRBV30	.	.	TRBJ1-3
TGTGCCAGCAGTCTCCTCACTAGCGGGATCCCGATCCGCACAGATACGCAGTATTTT	CASSLLTSGIPIRTDTQYF	TRBV27	.	TRBD2	TRBJ2-3
TGCGCCAGCAGCCCCCGGGTGAGGCCCGGGAGCAATCAGCCCCAGCATTTT	CASSPRVRPGSNQPQHF	TRBV5-1	.	.	TRBJ1-5
TGTGCCAGCCCCTCCTACAATGAGCAGTTCTTC	CASPSYNEQFF	TRBV6-1	once	.	TRBJ2-1
TGTGCCACCAGCAGAGCGGGCCAGAACACCGGGGAGCTGTTTTTT	CATSRAGQNTGELFF	TRBV15	.	.	TRBJ2-2
TGTGCCGTCGGACAGGGCGACAATCAGCCCCAGCATTTT	CAVGQGDNQPQHF	TRBV30	.	TRBD1	TRBJ1-5
TGCGCCAGCAGCCAAGATACCCACAGGCAGAGGGAGCAGTACTTC	CASSQDTHRQREQYF	TRBV4-3	.	.	TRBJ2-7